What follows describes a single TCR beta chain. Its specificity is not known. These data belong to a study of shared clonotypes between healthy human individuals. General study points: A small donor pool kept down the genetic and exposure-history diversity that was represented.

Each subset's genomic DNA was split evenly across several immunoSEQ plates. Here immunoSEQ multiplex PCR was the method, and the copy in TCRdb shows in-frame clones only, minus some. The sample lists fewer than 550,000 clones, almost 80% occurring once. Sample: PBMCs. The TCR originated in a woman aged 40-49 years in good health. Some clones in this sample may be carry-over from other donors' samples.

DNA for the CDR3: TGTGCCAGCAGTGTGGACAGGGCGTCTCTCTACGAGCAGTACTTC. Its translation: CASSVDRASLYEQYF. The rearrangement uses TRBV6-1 and TRBJ2-7; 8 bases are shared with TRBD1. Per germline, CDR1 MNHNS and CDR2 SASEGT. Trimming cost V 4 bases and J 3 bases; bases outside gene matches: 8. The CDR3 has 15 amino acids.